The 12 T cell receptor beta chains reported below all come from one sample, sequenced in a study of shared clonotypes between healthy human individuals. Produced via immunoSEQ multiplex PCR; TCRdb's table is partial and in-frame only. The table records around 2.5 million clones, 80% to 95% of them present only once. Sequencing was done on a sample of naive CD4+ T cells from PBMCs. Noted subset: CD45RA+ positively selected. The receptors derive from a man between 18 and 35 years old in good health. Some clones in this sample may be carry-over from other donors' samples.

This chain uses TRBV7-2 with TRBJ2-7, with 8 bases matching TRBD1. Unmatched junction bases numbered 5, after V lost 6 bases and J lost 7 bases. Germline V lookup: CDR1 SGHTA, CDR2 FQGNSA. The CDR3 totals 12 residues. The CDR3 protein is CASRRQGWEQYF. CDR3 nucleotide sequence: TGTGCCAGCAGACGACAGGGGTGGGAGCAGTACTTC.

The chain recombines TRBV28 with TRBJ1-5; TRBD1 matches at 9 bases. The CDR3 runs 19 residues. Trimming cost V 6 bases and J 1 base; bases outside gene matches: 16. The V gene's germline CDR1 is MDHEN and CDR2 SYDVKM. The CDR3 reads CASSSGQGINVWSNQPQHF. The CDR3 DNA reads TGTGCCAGCAGCTCCGGACAGGGGATCAATGTGTGGAGCAATCAGCCCCAGCATTTT.

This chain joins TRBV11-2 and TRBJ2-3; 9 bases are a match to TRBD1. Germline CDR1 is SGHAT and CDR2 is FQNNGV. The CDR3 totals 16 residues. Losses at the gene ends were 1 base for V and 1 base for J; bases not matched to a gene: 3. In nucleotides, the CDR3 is TGTGCCAGCAGCTTAGCCGGGACAGGGCGCACAGATACGCAGTATTTT. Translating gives CASSLAGTGRTDTQYF.

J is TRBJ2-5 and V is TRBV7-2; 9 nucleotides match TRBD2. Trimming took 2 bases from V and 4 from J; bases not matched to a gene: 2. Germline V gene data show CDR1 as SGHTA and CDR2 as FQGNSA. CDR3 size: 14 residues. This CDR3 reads CASSLLREGETQYF. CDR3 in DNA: TGTGCCAGCAGCTTACTGCGGGAGGGAGAGACCCAGTACTTC.

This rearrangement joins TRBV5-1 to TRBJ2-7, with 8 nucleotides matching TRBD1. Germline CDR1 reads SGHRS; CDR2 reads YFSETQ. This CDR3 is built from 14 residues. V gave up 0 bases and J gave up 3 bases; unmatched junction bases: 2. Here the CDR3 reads CASSLAGQDYEQYF. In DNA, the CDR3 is TGCGCCAGCAGCTTGGCGGGACAGGACTACGAGCAGTACTTC.

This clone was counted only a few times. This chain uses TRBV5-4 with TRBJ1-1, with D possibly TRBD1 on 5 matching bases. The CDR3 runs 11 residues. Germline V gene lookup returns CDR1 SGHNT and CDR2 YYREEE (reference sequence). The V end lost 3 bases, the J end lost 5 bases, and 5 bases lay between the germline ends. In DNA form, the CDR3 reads TGTGCCAGCAGCTACAGGACTGAAGCTTTCTTT. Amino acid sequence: CASSYRTEAFF.

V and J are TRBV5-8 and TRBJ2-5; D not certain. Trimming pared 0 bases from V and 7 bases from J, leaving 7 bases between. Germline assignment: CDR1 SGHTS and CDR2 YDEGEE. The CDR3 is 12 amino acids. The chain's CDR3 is CASSLGAATQYF. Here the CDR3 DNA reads TGTGCCAGCAGCTTGGGTGCGGCGACCCAGTACTTC.

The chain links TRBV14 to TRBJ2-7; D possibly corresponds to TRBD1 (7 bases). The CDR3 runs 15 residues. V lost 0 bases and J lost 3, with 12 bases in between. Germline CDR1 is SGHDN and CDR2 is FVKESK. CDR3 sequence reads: CASSQDSRGVYEQYF. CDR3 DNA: TGTGCCAGCAGCCAAGATTCCAGGGGGGTCTACGAGCAGTACTTC.

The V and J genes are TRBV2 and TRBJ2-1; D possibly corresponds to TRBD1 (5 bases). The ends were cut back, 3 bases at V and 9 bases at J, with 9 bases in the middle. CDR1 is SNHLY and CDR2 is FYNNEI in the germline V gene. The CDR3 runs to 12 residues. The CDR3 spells CASSELQGEQFF. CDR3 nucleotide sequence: TGTGCCAGCAGTGAGCTGCAGGGTGAGCAGTTCTTC.

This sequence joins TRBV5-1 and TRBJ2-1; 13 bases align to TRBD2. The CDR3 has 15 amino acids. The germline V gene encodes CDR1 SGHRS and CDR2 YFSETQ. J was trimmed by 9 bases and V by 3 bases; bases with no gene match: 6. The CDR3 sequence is CASSWGTSGTFEQFF. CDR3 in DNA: TGCGCCAGCAGCTGGGGGACTAGCGGGACTTTTGAGCAGTTCTTC.

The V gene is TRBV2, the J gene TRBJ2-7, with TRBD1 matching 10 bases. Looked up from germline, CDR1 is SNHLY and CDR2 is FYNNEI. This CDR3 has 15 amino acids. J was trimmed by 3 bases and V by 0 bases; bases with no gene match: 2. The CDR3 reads CASSEAGQGLYEQYF. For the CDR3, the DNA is TGTGCCAGCAGTGAAGCGGGACAGGGGCTCTACGAGCAGTACTTC.

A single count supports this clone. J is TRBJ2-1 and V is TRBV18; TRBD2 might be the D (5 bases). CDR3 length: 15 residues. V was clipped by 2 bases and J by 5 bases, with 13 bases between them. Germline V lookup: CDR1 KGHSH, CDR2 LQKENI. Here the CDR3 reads CASSPESGQDNEQFF. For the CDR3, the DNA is TGTGCCAGCTCACCAGAGAGCGGTCAAGACAATGAGCAGTTCTTC.